This T cell receptor beta chain was profiled in a study of immune cell composition in non-small cell lung cancer. On the study more broadly: Most cases were lung adenocarcinoma or squamous cell carcinoma. The study, taken as a whole, reports: Overall clonality, unlike maximal tumour-associated clone frequency, did not predict TIL reactivity. Tumour-associated clones >0.5% occurred in roughly 30% of adenocarcinomas, 75% of squamous.

The CDR3 extends over 17 amino acids. Germline V gene sequence: CDR1 SGHAT, CDR2 FQNNGV. V lost 0 bases and J 10 bases, leaving 25 bases between the germline ends. Remarks on this clone: Its cognate antigen is unknown.

Repertoires were generated with immunoSEQ multiplex PCR, while TCRdb's copy carries only in-frame clones and drops some. Of about 6,700 clones detected, 67% appear once; the ten largest clones hold roughly a tenth. Normal lung was taken at the farthest possible site, at least 3 cm from tumour. This sequence joins TRBV11-2 and TRBJ2-7; D may be TRBD2 (7 bases). This TCR derives from a human donor with non-small cell lung cancer. Sample: non-adjacent lung tissue. The DNA of the CDR3 is TGTGCCAGCAGCTTAGATGGCCTAGGGGGGGAGGGGGTTACTCAGTACTTC. It codes for CASSLDGLGGEGVTQYF.